Listed here are 6 T cell receptor beta chains from one sample, sequenced in a study of graft-versus-host responses after intestinal transplantation. For these TCRs, the target antigens are not known. TCRdb's table, derived via immunoSEQ multiplex PCR, lists solely in-frame clones and lacks some. The data show 100,000 to 140,000 clones, about 91% seen once. This specimen was unstimulated CD4+ T cells sorted from spleen or lymph node cells, taken before transplant. These receptors originate from a human donor who was the organ donor for an intestinal transplant.

The chain carries TRBV6-1 and TRBJ2-1, with 8 bases matching TRBD2. The CDR3 loop spans 16 amino acids. Germline assignment: CDR1 MNHNS and CDR2 SASEGT. Trimming at V came to 1 base and at J to 1 base, leaving 3 bases not matched to a gene. CDR3 region: CASSEGGRRSYNEQFF. For the CDR3, the DNA is TGTGCCAGCAGTGAAGGCGGGAGGCGATCCTACAATGAGCAGTTCTTC.

This chain connects TRBV5-1 to TRBJ1-2, with 8 bases fitting TRBD1. This CDR3 contains 14 residues. In germline, CDR1 is SGHRS, CDR2 YFSETQ. The V and J ends lost 2 bases and 0 bases, in that order; junction bases with no gene match: 0. The CDR3 DNA is TGCGCCAGCAGCTTACAGGGGGCTAACTATGGCTACACCTTC. It specifies CASSLQGANYGYTF.

The CDR3 is CASSSDRILTEAFF. The CDR3 nucleotides are TGTGCCAGTAGTTCGGACAGAATCCTCACTGAAGCTTTCTTT. This chain uses TRBV19 with TRBJ1-1, with a possible D match to TRBD1 (6 bases). CDR3 length: 14 residues. V shed 5 bases and J shed 4 bases, with 14 bases lying between them. Germline V gene data show CDR1 as LNHDA and CDR2 as SQIVND (reference sequence).

The chain joins TRBV7-8 to TRBJ1-4; D may be TRBD1 (5 bases). V was clipped by 5 bases and J by 7 bases, with 17 bases between them. This CDR3 has 15 residues. The germline gives CDR1 SGHVS, CDR2 FQNEAQ. CDR3 sequence reads: CASSPRQGRGEKLFF. CDR3 nucleotides: TGTGCCAGCAGCCCTAGACAAGGGAGGGGTGAAAAACTGTTTTTT.

The V gene is TRBV30, the J gene TRBJ2-3, with 8 bases lining up with TRBD2. V shed 2 bases, J shed 6 bases, and the junction held 1 base outside the gene matches. This CDR3 is built from 12 residues. CDR1 is GTSNPN, CDR2 SVGIG, per germline (reference sequence). This CDR3 is CAWSSGSDTQYF. The CDR3 nucleotides are TGTGCCTGGAGTAGCGGGAGTGATACGCAGTATTTT.

This clone occurred once. The V gene is TRBV9, the J gene TRBJ1-2; D unresolved. Trimming cost V 0 bases and J 2 bases, with 11 bases left between them. This CDR3 region has 15 residues. CDR1 is SGDLS and CDR2 is YYNGEE in the germline V gene. The CDR3 here is CASSVGAGANYGYTF. In DNA, the CDR3 is TGTGCCAGCAGCGTAGGGGCAGGCGCGAACTATGGCTACACCTTC.